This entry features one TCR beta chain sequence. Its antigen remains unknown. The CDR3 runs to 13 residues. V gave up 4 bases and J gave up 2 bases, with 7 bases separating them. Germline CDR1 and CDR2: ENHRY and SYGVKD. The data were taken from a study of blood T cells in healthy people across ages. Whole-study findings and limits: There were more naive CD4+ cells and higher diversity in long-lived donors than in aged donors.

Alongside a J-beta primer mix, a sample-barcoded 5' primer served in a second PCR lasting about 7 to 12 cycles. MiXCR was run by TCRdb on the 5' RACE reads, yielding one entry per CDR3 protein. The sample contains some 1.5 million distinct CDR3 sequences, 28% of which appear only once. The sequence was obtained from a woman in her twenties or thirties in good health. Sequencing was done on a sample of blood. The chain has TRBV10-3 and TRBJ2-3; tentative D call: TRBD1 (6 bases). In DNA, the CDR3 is TGTGCCATCAGTGGACAGGTCACAGATACGCAGTATTTT. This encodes CAISGQVTDTQYF.